The subject of this entry is one T cell receptor (beta chain). Study members were between roughly 18 and 100 years old and lived in 20 to 30 US regions. Participant-given clinical history determined each cohort assignment. Cohort 3 recovered donors had two negative PCRs, clearance, or symptom resolution. Methods used by the authors: Nucleated cell number was recorded as an estimate derived from reference gene primer amplification. Data came from immunoSEQ multiplex PCR; TCRdb stores just in-frame clones and leaves some out. That table gives V, J and clone size, and the DNA gave D and trimming. The data contain over 200,000 clones, 75% to 90% of them singletons. This sample was taken from a study of blood T cell repertoires in COVID-19. Germline CDR1 and CDR2: MDHEN and SYDVKM. Trimming took off 7 bases at V and 4 bases at J, with 10 bases between the two ends. The CDR3 spans 13 residues.

This sequence was found in a middle-aged man who had recovered from COVID-19. This rearrangement joins TRBV28 to TRBJ1-4; TRBD1 might be the D (5 bases). Source material: PBMCs or T cells enriched from blood (not recorded which). The CDR3 DNA sequence: TGTGCCAGCAAGAAGACAGATAATGAAAAACTGTTTTTT. Protein sequence: CASKKTDNEKLFF.